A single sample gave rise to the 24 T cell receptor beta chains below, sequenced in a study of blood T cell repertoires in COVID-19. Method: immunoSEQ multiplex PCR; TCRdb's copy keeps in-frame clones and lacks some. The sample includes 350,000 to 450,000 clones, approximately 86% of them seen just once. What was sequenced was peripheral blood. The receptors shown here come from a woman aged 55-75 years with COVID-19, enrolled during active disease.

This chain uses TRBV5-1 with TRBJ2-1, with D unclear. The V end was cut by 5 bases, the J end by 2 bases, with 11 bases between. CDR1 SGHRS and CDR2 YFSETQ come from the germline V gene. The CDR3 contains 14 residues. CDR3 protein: CASSSSVTYNEQFF. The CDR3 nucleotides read TGCGCCAGCAGTAGCAGCGTGACCTACAATGAGCAGTTCTTC. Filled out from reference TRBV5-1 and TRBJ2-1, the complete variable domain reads KAGVTQTPRYLIKTRGQQVTLSCSPISGHRSVSWYQQTPGQGLQFLFEYFSETQRNKGNFPGRFSGRQFSNSRSEMNVSTLELGDSALYLCASSSSVTYNEQFFGPGTRLTVL.

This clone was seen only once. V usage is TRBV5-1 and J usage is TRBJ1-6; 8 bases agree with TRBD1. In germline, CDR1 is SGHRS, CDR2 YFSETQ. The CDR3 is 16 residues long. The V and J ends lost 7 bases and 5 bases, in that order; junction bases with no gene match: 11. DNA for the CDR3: TGCGCCAGCCGCCTGGGGATGGGACAGGATAATTCACCCCTCCACTTT. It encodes CASRLGMGQDNSPLHF.

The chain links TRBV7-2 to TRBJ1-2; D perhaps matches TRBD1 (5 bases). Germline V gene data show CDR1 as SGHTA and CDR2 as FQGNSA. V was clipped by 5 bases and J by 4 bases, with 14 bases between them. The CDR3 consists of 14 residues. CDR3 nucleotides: TGTGCCAGCAGCAGAGAAGGACACTTCTATGGCTACACCTTC. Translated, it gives CASSREGHFYGYTF.

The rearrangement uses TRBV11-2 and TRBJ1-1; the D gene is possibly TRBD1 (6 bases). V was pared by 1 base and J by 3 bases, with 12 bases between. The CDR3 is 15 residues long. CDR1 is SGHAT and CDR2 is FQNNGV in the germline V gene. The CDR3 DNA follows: TGTGCCAGCAGCTTAGGGGCAGGGGTGGACACTGAAGCTTTCTTT. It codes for CASSLGAGVDTEAFF.

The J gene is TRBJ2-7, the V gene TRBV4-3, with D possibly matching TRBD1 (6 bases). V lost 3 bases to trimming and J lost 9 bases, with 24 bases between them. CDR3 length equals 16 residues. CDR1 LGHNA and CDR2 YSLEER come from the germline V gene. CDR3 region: CASSHATGTSTEGQYF. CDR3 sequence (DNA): TGCGCCAGCAGCCACGCAACCGGGACATCTACCGAAGGGCAGTACTTC.

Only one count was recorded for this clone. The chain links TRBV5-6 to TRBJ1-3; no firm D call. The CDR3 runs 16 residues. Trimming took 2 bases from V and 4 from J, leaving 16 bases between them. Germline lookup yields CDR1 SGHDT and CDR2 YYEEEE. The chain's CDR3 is CASSLYGHRRGNTIYF. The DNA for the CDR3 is TGTGCCAGCAGCTTATATGGGCATAGAAGAGGAAACACCATATATTTT.

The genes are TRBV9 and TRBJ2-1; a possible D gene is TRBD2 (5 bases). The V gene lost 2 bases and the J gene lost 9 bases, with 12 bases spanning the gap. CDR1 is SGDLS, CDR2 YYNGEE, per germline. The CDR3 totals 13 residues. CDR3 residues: CASSVTSLAEQFF. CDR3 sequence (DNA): TGTGCCAGCAGCGTTACTAGTCTGGCTGAGCAGTTCTTC.

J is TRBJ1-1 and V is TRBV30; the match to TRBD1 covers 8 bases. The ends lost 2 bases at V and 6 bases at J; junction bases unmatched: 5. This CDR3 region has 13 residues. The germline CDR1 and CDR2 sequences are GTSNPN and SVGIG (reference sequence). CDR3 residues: CAWSPGQEPEAFF. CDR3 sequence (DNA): TGTGCCTGGAGTCCGGGACAGGAGCCTGAAGCTTTCTTT.

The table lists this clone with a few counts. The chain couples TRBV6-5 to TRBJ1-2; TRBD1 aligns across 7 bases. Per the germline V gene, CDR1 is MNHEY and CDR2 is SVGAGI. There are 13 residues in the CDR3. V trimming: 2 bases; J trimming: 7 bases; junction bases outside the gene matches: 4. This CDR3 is CASSYDRVRGYTF. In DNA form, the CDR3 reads TGTGCCAGCAGTTACGACAGGGTGCGTGGCTACACCTTC.

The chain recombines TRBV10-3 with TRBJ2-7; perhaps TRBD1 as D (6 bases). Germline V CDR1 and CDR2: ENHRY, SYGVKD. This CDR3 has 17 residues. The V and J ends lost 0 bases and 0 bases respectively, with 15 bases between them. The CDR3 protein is CAISESLTGESSYEQYF. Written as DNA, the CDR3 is TGTGCCATCAGTGAGTCGTTGACAGGAGAAAGCTCCTACGAGCAGTACTTC.

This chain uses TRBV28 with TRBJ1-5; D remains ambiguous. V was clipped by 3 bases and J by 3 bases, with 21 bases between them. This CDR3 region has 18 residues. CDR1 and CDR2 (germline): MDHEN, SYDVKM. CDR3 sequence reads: CASSLSRLTHADNQPQHF. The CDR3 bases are TGTGCCAGCAGTTTGAGTAGGTTGACACACGCCGACAATCAGCCCCAGCATTTT.

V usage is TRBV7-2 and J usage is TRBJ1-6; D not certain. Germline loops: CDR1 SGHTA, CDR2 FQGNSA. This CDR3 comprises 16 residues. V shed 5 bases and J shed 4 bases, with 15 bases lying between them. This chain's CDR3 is CASSPTTGRYNSPLHF. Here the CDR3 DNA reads TGTGCCAGCAGCCCTACGACGGGGAGGTATAATTCACCCCTCCACTTT.

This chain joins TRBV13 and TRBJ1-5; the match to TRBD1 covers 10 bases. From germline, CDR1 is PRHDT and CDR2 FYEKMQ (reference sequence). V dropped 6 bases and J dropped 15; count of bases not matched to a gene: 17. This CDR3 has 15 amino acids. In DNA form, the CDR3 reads TGTGCCAGCAGTTGTACTGGGACAGGGGTTAGGTCACGGCATTTT. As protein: CASSCTGTGVRSRHF.

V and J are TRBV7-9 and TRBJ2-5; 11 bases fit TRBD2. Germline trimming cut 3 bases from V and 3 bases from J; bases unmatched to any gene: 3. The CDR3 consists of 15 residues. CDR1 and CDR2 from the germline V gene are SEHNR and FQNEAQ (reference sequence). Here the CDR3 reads CASSFYSGGEETQYF. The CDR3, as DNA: TGTGCCAGCAGCTTTTATAGCGGGGGGGAAGAGACCCAGTACTTC.

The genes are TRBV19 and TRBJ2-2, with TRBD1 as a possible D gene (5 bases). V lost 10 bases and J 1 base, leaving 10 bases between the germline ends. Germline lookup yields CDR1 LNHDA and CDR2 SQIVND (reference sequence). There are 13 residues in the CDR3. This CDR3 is CAIGAENTGELFF. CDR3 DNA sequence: TGTGCCATTGGGGCAGAGAACACCGGGGAGCTGTTTTTT. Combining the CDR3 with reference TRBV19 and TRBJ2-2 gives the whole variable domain DGGITQSPKYLFRKEGQNVTLSCEQNLNHDAMYWYRQDPGQGLRLIYYSQIVNDFQKGDIAEGYSVSREKKESFPLTVTSAQKNPTAFYLCAIGAENTGELFFGEGSRLTVL.

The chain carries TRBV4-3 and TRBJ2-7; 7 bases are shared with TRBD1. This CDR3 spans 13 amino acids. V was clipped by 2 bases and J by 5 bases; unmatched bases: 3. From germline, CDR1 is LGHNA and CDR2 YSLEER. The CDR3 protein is CASSQYRGDEQYF. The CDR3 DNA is TGCGCCAGCAGCCAATACAGGGGAGACGAGCAGTACTTC.

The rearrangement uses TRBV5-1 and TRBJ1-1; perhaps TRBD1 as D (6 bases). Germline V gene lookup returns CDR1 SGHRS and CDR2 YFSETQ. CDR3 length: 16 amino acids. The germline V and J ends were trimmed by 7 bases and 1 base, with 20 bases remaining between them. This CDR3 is CASVNVEGHKNTEAFF. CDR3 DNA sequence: TGCGCCAGCGTTAACGTAGAGGGACATAAGAACACTGAAGCTTTCTTT.

DNA of the CDR3: TGTGCCAGCAGTTTAAGGGCGGGACAGGGGAATTCACCCCTCCACTTT. Translated: CASSLRAGQGNSPLHF. The chain recombines TRBV27 with TRBJ1-6, with TRBD1 matching over 10 bases. The V and J ends lost 2 bases and 7 bases, in that order; junction bases with no gene match: 5. CDR1 is MNHEY, CDR2 SMNVEV, per germline (reference sequence). The CDR3 has 16 residues.

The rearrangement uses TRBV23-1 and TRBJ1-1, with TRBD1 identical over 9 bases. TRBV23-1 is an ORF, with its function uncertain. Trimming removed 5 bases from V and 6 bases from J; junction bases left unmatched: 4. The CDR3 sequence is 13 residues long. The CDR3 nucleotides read TGCGCCAGCAGTAGGGACAGGGAGTCTGAAGCTTTCTTT. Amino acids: CASSRDRESEAFF.

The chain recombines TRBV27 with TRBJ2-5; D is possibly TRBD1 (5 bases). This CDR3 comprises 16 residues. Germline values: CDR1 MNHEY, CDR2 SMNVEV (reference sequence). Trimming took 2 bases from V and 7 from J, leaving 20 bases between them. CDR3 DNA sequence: TGTGCCAGCAGTTTAGCGGCAGGGAATAGGATGGGGACCCAGTACTTC. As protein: CASSLAAGNRMGTQYF.

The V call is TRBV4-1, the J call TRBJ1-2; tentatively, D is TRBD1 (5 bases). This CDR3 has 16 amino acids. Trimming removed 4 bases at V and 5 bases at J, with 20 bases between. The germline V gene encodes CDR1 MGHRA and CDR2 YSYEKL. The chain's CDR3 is CASSRRASGEGYGYTF. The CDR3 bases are TGCGCCAGCAGCCGAAGGGCCTCGGGGGAAGGATATGGCTACACCTTC.

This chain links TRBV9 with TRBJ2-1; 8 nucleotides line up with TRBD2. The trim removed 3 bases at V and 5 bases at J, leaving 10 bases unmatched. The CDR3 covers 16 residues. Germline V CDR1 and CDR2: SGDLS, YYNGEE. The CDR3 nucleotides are TGTGCCAGCAGCGCGGGACGGGGACTAGGTGACAATGAGCAGTTCTTC. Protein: CASSAGRGLGDNEQFF.

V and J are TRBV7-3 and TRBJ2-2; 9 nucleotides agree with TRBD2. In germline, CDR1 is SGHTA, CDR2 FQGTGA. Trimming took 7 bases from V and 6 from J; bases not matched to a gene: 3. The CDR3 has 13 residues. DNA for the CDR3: TGTGCCAGCAATAGCGGGGGTGCCGGGGAGCTGTTTTTT. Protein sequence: CASNSGGAGELFF.

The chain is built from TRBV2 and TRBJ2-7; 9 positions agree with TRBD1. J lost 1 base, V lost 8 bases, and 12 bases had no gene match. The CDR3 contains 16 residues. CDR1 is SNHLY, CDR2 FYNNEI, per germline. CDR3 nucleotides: TGTGCCAGCCAGTTGTTGGGACAGGGATGGTCCTACGAGCAGTACTTC. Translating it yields CASQLLGQGWSYEQYF.